The text below deals with one T cell receptor (beta chain). The data were taken from a study of cytomegalovirus exposure and HLA in healthy donors. The V and J ends lost 4 bases and 4 bases respectively, with 14 bases between them. The CDR3 sequence is 15 residues long. The germline V gene encodes CDR1 SGHAT and CDR2 FQNNGV. The PCR employed 60 Vbeta primers together with 13 Jbeta primers. Measured with immunoSEQ multiplex PCR; TCRdb has only the in-frame clones, and not every one. The profile shows approximately 110,000 clones, around 85% of them singletons. The origin of this receptor is a man in his thirties or forties in good health and CMV-seropositive. The rearrangement joins TRBV11-2 to TRBJ1-3; D perhaps matches TRBD1 (5 bases). The specimen sequenced was PBMCs. The CDR3 sequence: CASSSTRRGGNTIYF. The DNA for the CDR3 is TGTGCCAGCAGCTCGACCAGAAGGGGAGGAAACACCATATATTTT.